This entry lists 27 T cell receptor beta chains sequenced from one sample in a study of PD-L1 blockade in urothelial cancer. Assay: immunoSEQ multiplex PCR; the TCRdb copy retains only in-frame clones and omits some. The profile shows about 51,000 clones, 88% of them singletons. This sample's time point: peripheral blood 6 weeks after treatment start. The sample in question was PBMCs, obtained around atezolizumab (anti-PD-L1) treatment. Every receptor here comes from a man aged 60 to 69 with urothelial cancer.

The gene calls are TRBV4-3 and TRBJ1-1, with 11 bases that match TRBD1. From germline, CDR1 is LGHNA and CDR2 YSLEER. With V trimmed by 1 base and J by 3 bases, 1 base remained unmatched. The CDR3 extends over 15 amino acids. The CDR3 spells CASSQGTGGYTEAFF. The CDR3 DNA sequence: TGCGCCAGCAGCCAAGGGACAGGGGGCTACACTGAAGCTTTCTTT.

The V gene is TRBV21-1, the J gene TRBJ2-7; TRBD1 was called by the table and not checked on the DNA. TRBV21-1 is annotated as a pseudogene. The CDR3 runs 18 residues. CDR3 coding DNA: TGTGCCAGCGCAACGGCCGGACGCCCGGGACAGGGTTTCTACGAGCAGTACTTC. It codes for CASATAGRPGQGFYEQYF.

This chain uses TRBV30 with TRBJ2-7; D perhaps matches TRBD2 (5 bases). This CDR3 has 13 amino acids. The V and J ends lost 0 bases and 7 bases respectively, with 13 bases between them. Per germline, CDR1 GTSNPN and CDR2 SVGIG (reference sequence). CDR3 nucleotides: TGTGCCTGGAGTGTTGACGGGGATGGGGAGCAGTACTTC. This gives the protein CAWSVDGDGEQYF.

The chain employs TRBV6-6 and TRBJ2-7; a weak D match, TRBD1 (6 bases). Trimming took 6 bases from V and 3 from J, leaving 9 bases between them. Germline V gives CDR1 MNHNY, CDR2 SVGAGI (reference sequence). The length of the CDR3 is 12 residues. For the CDR3, the DNA is TGTGCCAGCAGGGAAGGGGGCTACGAGCAGTACTTC. This codes for CASREGGYEQYF.

The chain is built from TRBV28 and TRBJ2-7; D gene uncertain. Germline V gene lookup returns CDR1 MDHEN and CDR2 SYDVKM. The CDR3 has 12 residues. The ends were cut back, 6 bases at V and 0 bases at J, with 6 bases in the middle. The CDR3 sequence: CASSGVSYEQYF. CDR3 in DNA: TGTGCCAGCAGCGGTGTCTCCTACGAGCAGTACTTC.

The V gene is TRBV28, the J gene TRBJ2-7, with D perhaps matching TRBD1 (5 bases). CDR1 and CDR2 (germline): MDHEN, SYDVKM. The CDR3 totals 15 residues. Trimming left V 6 bases short and J 2 bases short, with 17 bases between. DNA for the CDR3: TGTGCCAGCAGAGCAGACAGTGGGGCTGCCTACGAGCAGTACTTC. Its translation: CASRADSGAAYEQYF. Supplemented by reference TRBV28 and TRBJ2-7, the full variable domain reads DVKVTQSSRYLVKRTGEKVFLECVQDMDHENMFWYRQDPGLGLRLIYFSYDVKMKEKGDIPEGYSVSREKKERFSLILESASTNQTSMYLCASRADSGAAYEQYFGPGTRLTVT.

This clone was recorded a few times. This chain links TRBV29-1 with TRBJ1-1; 7 nucleotides match TRBD1. The CDR3 consists of 15 residues. The germline gives CDR1 SQVTM, CDR2 ANQGSEA. Trimming cost V 0 bases and J 1 base; bases outside gene matches: 5. The CDR3 loop is CSVEDLGTANTEAFF. DNA of the CDR3: TGCAGCGTTGAAGACTTGGGGACAGCGAACACTGAAGCTTTCTTT.

This clone was seen only once. The chain employs TRBV10-2 and TRBJ2-1; 11 bases align to TRBD2. The CDR3 contains 16 residues. Germline trimming cut 5 bases from V and 4 bases from J; bases unmatched to any gene: 7. Germline V gene data show CDR1 as WSHSY and CDR2 as SAAADI. The CDR3 sequence: CASSSSGGSPYNEQFF. CDR3 DNA sequence: TGCGCCAGCAGTTCTAGCGGGGGGTCTCCGTACAATGAGCAGTTCTTC.

This clone turned up a few times. The chain joins TRBV12-5 to TRBJ2-7; a possible D gene is TRBD2 (7 bases). Trimming removed 11 bases from V and 5 bases from J, with 19 bases in between. This CDR3 region has 13 residues. Per the germline V gene, CDR1 is LGHNT and CDR2 is FRNRAP. CDR3 protein: CACGRSGGDEQYF. The CDR3 bases are TGTGCTTGCGGCAGATCGGGGGGCGACGAGCAGTACTTC. Full variable domain (outside the CDR3, taken from reference TRBV12-5 and TRBJ2-7): DARVTQTPRHKVTEMGQEVTMRCQPILGHNTVFWYRQTMMQGLELLAYFRNRAPLDDSGMPKDRFSAEMPDATLATLKIQPSEPRDSAVYFCACGRSGGDEQYFGPGTRLTVT.

The chain links TRBV5-4 to TRBJ2-2, with 8 bases aligning to TRBD1. The germline CDR1 and CDR2 sequences are SGHNT and YYREEE (reference sequence). The ends lost 0 bases at V and 6 bases at J; junction bases unmatched: 7. CDR3 length: 16 residues. DNA for the CDR3: TGTGCCAGCAGCTTGGGGAGGACAGGGATGGCCGGGGAGCTGTTTTTT. This translates into CASSLGRTGMAGELFF. The variable domain in full, with the rest retrieved from reference TRBV5-4 and TRBJ2-2, is ETGVTQSPTHLIKTRGQQVTLRCSSQSGHNTVSWYQQALGQGPQFIFQYYREEENGRGNFPPRFSGLQFPNYSSELNVNALELDDSALYLCASSLGRTGMAGELFFGEGSRLTVL.

The V gene is TRBV9, the J gene TRBJ1-2, with D maybe TRBD1 (5 bases). This CDR3 is built from 15 residues. The germline V gene has CDR1 SGDLS and CDR2 YYNGEE. Deletions cut 0 bases from V and 2 bases from J, with 11 bases between. CDR3 sequence reads: CASSVAREGNYGYTF. For the CDR3, the DNA is TGTGCCAGCAGCGTAGCTAGGGAGGGGAACTATGGCTACACCTTC. Full variable domain (missing parts from reference TRBV9 and TRBJ1-2): DSGVTQTPKHLITATGQRVTLRCSPRSGDLSVYWYQQSLDQGLQFLIQYYNGEERAKGNILERFSAQQFPDLHSELNLSSLELGDSALYFCASSVAREGNYGYTFGSGTRLTVV.

The chain links TRBV2 to TRBJ2-7; the D is unclear. Trimming cost V 2 bases and J 0 bases, with 11 bases left between them. The CDR3 covers 15 residues. The germline V gene encodes CDR1 SNHLY and CDR2 FYNNEI. This chain's CDR3 is CASSEKDSNSYEQYF. The CDR3 coding sequence is TGTGCCAGCAGTGAAAAAGACTCTAACTCCTACGAGCAGTACTTC.

The table lists this clone with a count of one. The chain combines TRBV5-1 with TRBJ2-1, with TRBD2 matching 16 bases. CDR3 length: 19 amino acids. V trimming: 4 bases; J trimming: 1 base; junction bases outside the gene matches: 8. Looked up from germline, CDR1 is SGHRS and CDR2 is YFSETQ. CDR3 sequence (DNA): TGCGCCAGCAGCCCGGGACTAGCGGGGGGGCCGAAGTCCTACAATGAGCAGTTCTTC. This translates into CASSPGLAGGPKSYNEQFF.

V and J are TRBV10-1 and TRBJ2-2, with TRBD1 as a possible D gene (5 bases). This CDR3 region has 15 residues. Trimming stripped 0 bases from V and 6 bases from J, with 11 bases between. CDR1 and CDR2 (germline): WNHNN, SYGVQD (reference sequence). The CDR3 protein is CASSESRQGPGELFF. The CDR3 DNA sequence: TGCGCCAGCAGTGAGTCACGTCAGGGTCCCGGGGAGCTGTTTTTT.

V gene TRBV27 combines with J gene TRBJ1-2; D is perhaps TRBD1 (5 bases). V lost 8 bases and J 4 bases, leaving 11 bases between the germline ends. Germline CDR1 MNHEY, CDR2 SMNVEV (reference sequence). The CDR3 totals 12 residues. CDR3 region: CASGPTGYGYTF. CDR3 in DNA: TGTGCCAGCGGTCCCACAGGCTATGGCTACACCTTC.

This sequence joins TRBV19 and TRBJ2-1; 7 nucleotides line up with TRBD2. The trim removed 8 bases at V and 5 bases at J, leaving 9 bases unmatched. The CDR3 runs 14 residues. The germline CDR1 and CDR2 sequences are LNHDA and SQIVND (reference sequence). In DNA form, the CDR3 reads TGTGCCAGTTCCAGCGGGGCTGGAAACAATGAGCAGTTCTTC. Amino acids: CASSSGAGNNEQFF.

The rearrangement links TRBV19 to TRBJ2-1, with 7 bases aligning to TRBD1. The CDR3 is 17 residues long. Germline trimming cut 5 bases from V and 0 bases from J; bases unmatched to any gene: 10. The germline V gene encodes CDR1 LNHDA and CDR2 SQIVND (reference sequence). The CDR3 DNA reads TGTGCCAGTAGTCTACCGGGACAGACAAGCTCCTACAATGAGCAGTTCTTC. Its protein product is CASSLPGQTSSYNEQFF.

V gene TRBV28 combines with J gene TRBJ2-5; TRBD2 agrees at 7 bases. V lost 6 bases to trimming and J lost 2 bases; unmatched junction nucleotides: 6. CDR1 and CDR2 from the germline V gene are MDHEN and SYDVKM. The CDR3 contains 14 residues. CDR3 DNA: TGTGCCAGCAGCCTATTCGGGGGGCAAGAGACCCAGTACTTC. Translating gives CASSLFGGQETQYF.

The J gene is TRBJ1-1, the V gene TRBV7-2, with 8 bases lining up with TRBD1. V shed 3 bases and J 2 bases; nucleotides not matched to a gene: 8. Germline V gene lookup returns CDR1 SGHTA and CDR2 FQGNSA. The CDR3 totals 16 residues. DNA for the CDR3: TGTGCCAGCAGCTTGGGGCTAGGACAGGGTAACACTGAAGCTTTCTTT. This gives the protein CASSLGLGQGNTEAFF.

The chain has TRBV4-2 and TRBJ2-1; a possible D gene is TRBD1 (6 bases). V dropped 0 bases and J dropped 2 bases, with 11 bases sitting between them. CDR1 is LGHNA and CDR2 is YNFKEQ in the germline V gene. CDR3 length equals 16 residues. CDR3 sequence reads: CASSQDPRQAYNEQFF. The CDR3 DNA sequence: TGTGCCAGCAGCCAAGATCCGAGACAGGCCTACAATGAGCAGTTCTTC.

CDR3 DNA: TGTGCCAGCAGCTTAATCAGAGGGAACACCGGGGAGCTGTTTTTT. It yields the protein CASSLIRGNTGELFF. The V and J genes are TRBV11-2 and TRBJ2-2; unclear D gene. The V and J ends lost 2 bases and 1 base respectively, with 8 bases between them. Germline CDR1 and CDR2: SGHAT and FQNNGV. This CDR3 has 15 residues.

For the CDR3, the DNA is TGTGCCAGCTCACAGGGGACAGGGGCCGCCGCCTACGAGCAGTACTTC. Translated: CASSQGTGAAAYEQYF. The V call is TRBV18, the J call TRBJ2-7; the match to TRBD1 covers 10 bases. The germline CDR1 and CDR2 sequences are KGHSH and LQKENI. The J segment lost 2 bases and the V segment lost 4 bases, leaving 8 bases of the junction unmatched. This CDR3 region has 16 residues.

This clone was counted a few times. V gene TRBV7-8 combines with J gene TRBJ1-2; 11 bases align to TRBD1. Germline lookup yields CDR1 SGHVS and CDR2 FQNEAQ. This CDR3 is 15 amino acids long. The V gene end was trimmed by 5 bases and the J gene end by 3 bases; junction bases not matched to a gene: 5. The CDR3 sequence is CASSLRGQGDYGYTF. Here the CDR3 DNA reads TGTGCCAGCAGCCTGAGGGGACAGGGGGACTATGGCTACACCTTC.

This sequence joins TRBV29-1 and TRBJ2-2; tentative D call: TRBD1 (5 bases). CDR1 is SQVTM, CDR2 ANQGSEA, per germline. The CDR3 length is 13 residues. Trimming pared 7 bases from V and 0 bases from J, leaving 9 bases between. CDR3 sequence (DNA): TGCAGCGCAGGGTATTCGAACACCGGGGAGCTGTTTTTT. This encodes CSAGYSNTGELFF.

The CDR3 coding sequence is TGTGCCAGCAGCTCCTCGACTAGCGGGATCCAAGAGACCCAGTACTTC. Its protein is CASSSSTSGIQETQYF. The chain recombines TRBV7-8 with TRBJ2-5; 11 nucleotides line up with TRBD2. Per the germline V gene, CDR1 is SGHVS and CDR2 is FQNEAQ. J was trimmed by 1 base and V by 4 bases; bases with no gene match: 5. This CDR3 contains 16 residues.

This clone showed up just once. The chain employs TRBV19 and TRBJ2-5; 8 bases fit TRBD1. The germline CDR1 and CDR2 sequences are LNHDA and SQIVND (reference sequence). With V trimmed by 4 bases and J by 5 bases, 6 bases remained unmatched. The CDR3 spans 14 residues. The CDR3 region is CASSNGQGMETQYF. The CDR3 region has the DNA TGTGCCAGTAGTAACGGACAGGGCATGGAGACCCAGTACTTC.

This chain connects TRBV5-1 to TRBJ2-2; 10 nucleotides agree with TRBD1. In germline, CDR1 is SGHRS, CDR2 YFSETQ. The ends lost 0 bases at V and 1 base at J; junction bases unmatched: 12. This CDR3 has 20 residues. This chain's CDR3 is CASSLEGTGVPVGNTGELFF. The DNA of the CDR3 is TGCGCCAGCAGCTTGGAGGGGACAGGGGTACCCGTAGGGAACACCGGGGAGCTGTTTTTT.